One sample yielded the 5 T cell receptor beta chains listed below, sequenced in a study of T cell responses to AZD1222 COVID-19 vaccine. Produced via immunoSEQ multiplex PCR; TCRdb's table is partial and in-frame only. Of approximately 150,000 clones in the sample, roughly 90% were seen once. The input for sequencing was peripheral blood, taken on day 0 of AZD1222 vaccination. Every receptor here comes from an adult in good health.

The sample holds a few counts of this clone. The DNA of the CDR3 is TGTGCCAGCTCCTCAGGGGCGGCAACTAATGAAAAACTGTTTTTT. Translation: CASSSGAATNEKLFF. The gene calls are TRBV7-9 and TRBJ1-4, with D tentatively TRBD1 (6 bases). Germline loops: CDR1 SEHNR, CDR2 FQNEAQ (reference sequence). Trimming shortened V by 8 bases and J by 0 bases, and 13 bases separated the two germline ends. The CDR3 has 15 amino acids.

The rearrangement uses TRBV2 and TRBJ1-4, with a tentative D call TRBD1 (6 bases). The CDR3 sequence is 14 residues long. The ends were cut back, 7 bases at V and 7 bases at J, with 16 bases in the middle. Per the germline V gene, CDR1 is SNHLY and CDR2 is FYNNEI. CDR3 nucleotide sequence: TGTGCCAGCACAGCAGGGGTCGGGGGTGAAAAACTGTTTTTT. This translates into CASTAGVGGEKLFF.

This clone was counted once. The chain carries TRBV5-4 and TRBJ1-2, with TRBD1 matching over 10 bases. The ends lost 3 bases at V and 7 bases at J; junction bases unmatched: 12. From germline, CDR1 is SGHNT and CDR2 YYREEE (reference sequence). The CDR3 is 16 amino acids. The CDR3 loop reads CASSSEGGQGLAGYTF. The CDR3 region has the DNA TGTGCCAGCAGCTCCGAGGGGGGACAGGGGTTAGCTGGCTACACCTTC.

CDR3 residues: CASSQSGTVNTGELFF. The DNA for the CDR3 is TGCGCCAGCAGCCAATCCGGGACAGTCAACACCGGGGAGCTGTTTTTT. The gene calls are TRBV4-3 and TRBJ2-2, with 7 bases matching TRBD1. This CDR3 comprises 16 residues. CDR1 LGHNA and CDR2 YSLEER come from the germline V gene. With 2 bases clipped from V and 2 bases from J, the junction kept 5 bases outside the gene matches.

The rearrangement uses TRBV9 and TRBJ1-1; D perhaps matches TRBD1 (5 bases). The V end was cut by 4 bases, the J end by 3 bases, with 13 bases between. The CDR3 is 14 residues long. The germline V gene has CDR1 SGDLS and CDR2 YYNGEE. Here the CDR3 reads CASSSRDGDTEAFF. Here the CDR3 DNA reads TGTGCCAGCAGCTCCCGGGACGGAGACACTGAAGCTTTCTTT.